The clone carrying this TCR beta chain was recorded only once. Antigen specificity is unknown. This entry belongs to a study of PD-1 blockade in classical Hodgkin lymphoma. The study, taken as a whole, reports: Baseline diversity in complete responders resembled that of newly diagnosed patients. Those patients who began receiving nivolumab less than 1 year after ASCT had lower diversity, and they were excluded. By C4D1 there was a significant rise in CD4+ TCR diversity but not in CD8+ TCR diversity. Although disease activity or prior therapy may be involved, causes of the repertoire differences remain undefined.

CDR3 length: 14 amino acids. The germline V gene encodes CDR1 MRHNA and CDR2 SNTAGT. V lost 0 bases to trimming and J lost 6 bases; unmatched junction nucleotides: 3. In every patient, relapse followed autologous stem cell transplantation, while exposure to brentuximab vedotin differed. The method was immunoSEQ multiplex PCR; TCRdb's version includes in-frame clones alone and lacks a portion of them. The table has around 50,000 clones, under 95% seen once. This TCR was sampled from a human donor with classical Hodgkin lymphoma. The chain has TRBV6-4 and TRBJ1-2; 8 nucleotides agree with TRBD1. The material was peripheral blood mononuclear cells (PBMCs), obtained before the second cycle of nivolumab. In nucleotides, the CDR3 is TGTGCCAGCAGTGACTCGCCAGGGGGCGATGGCTACACCTTC. Its protein product is CASSDSPGGDGYTF.